The rows below give T cell receptor beta chains drawn from one sample of a study of CD8 T cells in Susac syndrome. TCRdb analysed the immunoSEQ multiplex PCR reads with MiXCR anew, one entry per CDR3 protein. The sample has 150,000 to 160,000 distinct CDR3 sequences, 95% to 96% seen once; the top ten hold 0.13% to 0.15%. Sequenced material: CD8+ T cells from PBMCs. The source is a human donor with multiple sclerosis. Each CDR3 is given without its conserved first and last residue. A row's size may be missing; if present it is once, few, many or a size class.

V	size	length	CDR3
TRBV9	.	13	ASSGPDRVNNGYT
TRBV3-1	once	14	ASSQTLWVLRSPLH
TRBV4-2	.	15	ASSYSPGLADYNEQF
TRBV7-9	.	10	ASSSLENIQY
TRBV12-3/TRBV12-4	.	12	ASSPASSGNTIY
TRBV27	.	11	ASSITPQSTQY
TRBV3-1	.	15	ASSQANGQGGQETQY
TRBV9	.	17	ASSVAGGSLPDSGNTIY
TRBV7-9	.	13	ASSSTEPNTGELF
TRBV6-5	.	13	ASSREGWNTGELF
TRBV23-1	.	13	ASSQGQPSNYGYT
TRBV13	.	11	ASSLGESYGYT
TRBV9	.	13	ASSGPGTGSNGYT
TRBV27	.	11	ASSLSNYYEQY
TRBV12-3/TRBV12-4	few	11	ASSLGGADTQY
TRBV18	.	13	ASSPGTGWEEKLF
TRBV20-1	.	13	SARDFKQGRTALH
TRBV5-6	.	14	ASSFNWAGYTDTQY
TRBV9	.	11	ASSAGPSNEQF
TRBV30	.	12	AWSTGEGLYGYT
TRBV12-5	.	13	ASGLVPGELGGYT
TRBV5-1	.	12	ASSPGQGAYEQF
TRBV30	.	12	AWSEGVGTDTQY
TRBV3-1	.	11	ASSPYKGYEQF
TRBV30	.	12	AWSEATSTDTQY
TRBV29-1	.	12	SVEDLLIRETQY
TRBV29-1	.	12	SVREGHRRNEQY
TRBV12-3/TRBV12-4	.	13	ASSPLDDMDQPQH
TRBV5-6	.	11	ASTTGGRETQY
TRBV29-1	.	10	SVEGQYYGYT
TRBV7-9	.	12	ASSARSSAGELF
TRBV15	.	13	ATSRASGSNQPQH
TRBV2	.	13	ASSERLLANYGYT
TRBV9	.	13	ASSLPTSGGYEQF
TRBV29-1	.	15	SVEGPGLAGVGNEQF
TRBV29-1	.	12	SVLDSQYTGELF
TRBV20-1	once	10	SVAGGNYEQY
TRBV29-1	.	13	SVLGVPTGYNEQF
TRBV27	.	12	ASSPMTGKDGYT
TRBV5-6	.	10	ASSFEDETQY
TRBV5-1	.	9	ASSRSDTQY